This T cell receptor (beta chain) stems from a study of response to subunit inactivated influenza vaccine. Study-wide results and limits: There was a suggestion from the authors that each seasonal influenza vaccination recruits few new T cells.

At least ten counts were recorded for this clonotype. What it recognizes is unknown. One entry per CDR3 protein, called by TCRdb with MiXCR from the RT-PCR reads. The sample includes roughly 650,000 distinct CDR3 sequences, 14% of them seen just once. V was shortened by 0 bases and J by 10 bases, with 4 bases between the two germline ends. CDR3 size: 11 residues. Germline V lookup: CDR1 LGHNA, CDR2 YNFKEQ. The receptor comes from a man aged 45-60 years who received an inactivated influenza vaccine. Specimen: PBMCs from blood, collected around 14 days before vaccination. The chain carries TRBV4-2 and TRBJ2-1; D remains ambiguous. CDR3 region: CASSQDREQFF. The CDR3, as DNA: TGTGCCAGCAGCCAAGACAGGGAGCAGTTCTTC.